The 30 T cell receptor beta chains listed next were all sequenced from one sample in a study of vaccination and CD4 T cells after COVID-19. Antigens of these TCRs are unknown. The treatment: roughly 10-day PBMC culture with coronavirus spike peptide pools or control peptides (ViraFEST assay). Sequence data for DNA of cultured CD4+ T cells were generated by the Oncomine TCR Beta short-read assay. TCRdb passed the PCR reads through MiXCR, listing each CDR3 protein once. The table has 8,500 to 13,000 distinct CDR3 sequences, around 43% seen once. Sequencing input: CD4+ T cells from blood, cultured in vitro. These TCRs come from a human donor who had recovered from COVID-19.

The CDR3: CSASRSQETQYF. In DNA, the CDR3 is TGCAGTGCTAGTCGTTCCCAAGAGACCCAGTACTTC. The chain has TRBV20-1 and TRBJ2-5, with no clear D. This CDR3 comprises 12 residues. Trimming took off 3 bases at V and 1 base at J, with 6 bases between the two ends. Looked up from germline, CDR1 is DFQATT and CDR2 is SNEGSKA (reference sequence).

This clonotype was counted only a few times. The V call is TRBV7-8, the J call TRBJ1-1, with D possibly being TRBD1 (6 bases). The CDR3 spans 15 residues. The germline V gene encodes CDR1 SGHVS and CDR2 FQNEAQ. V lost 2 bases and J lost 4, with 14 bases in between. CDR3 DNA: TGTGCCAGCAGCTTACGAAGGGAGGGGGGCACTGAAGCTTTCTTT. It translates to CASSLRREGGTEAFF.

CDR3 coding DNA: TGTGCCATCAGTGACAGGGGGCAAGGGGTTGAAGCTTTCTTT. Amino acid sequence: CAISDRGQGVEAFF. This sequence joins TRBV10-3 and TRBJ1-1; 8 positions match TRBD1. The length of the CDR3 is 14 residues. Germline values: CDR1 ENHRY, CDR2 SYGVKD. With V trimmed by 3 bases and J by 7 bases, 7 bases remained unmatched.

As DNA, the CDR3 is TGTGCCTGGAGTGTACGAACTAGCGGGGGGGCGGGCGGGGAGCTGTTTTTT. Its protein product is CAWSVRTSGGAGGELFF. V is TRBV30 and J is TRBJ2-2; 13 nucleotides match TRBD2. The CDR3 length is 17 residues. CDR1 and CDR2 from the germline V gene are GTSNPN and SVGIG (reference sequence). J gave up 7 bases and V 0 bases, and 8 bases lay outside the gene matches.

This sequence joins TRBV5-1 and TRBJ2-5, with a tentative D call TRBD1 (5 bases). Germline CDR1 is SGHRS and CDR2 is YFSETQ. Trimming removed 0 bases at V and 2 bases at J, with 8 bases between. This CDR3 region has 14 residues. The CDR3, as DNA: TGCGCCAGCAGCTTGGGTAGGGGTCAAGAGACCCAGTACTTC. Translation: CASSLGRGQETQYF. Together with reference TRBV5-1 and TRBJ2-5, the CDR3 gives the full variable domain: KAGVTQTPRYLIKTRGQQVTLSCSPISGHRSVSWYQQTPGQGLQFLFEYFSETQRNKGNFPGRFSGRQFSNSRSEMNVSTLELGDSALYLCASSLGRGQETQYFGPGTRLLVL.

As concerns this clonotype: The limits of the CDR3 on the DNA are not certain, so only TCRdb's listed CDR3 is given. CDR3 sequence: CASSTSGLDSPLHF. The V and J genes are TRBV7-8 and TRBJ1-6. The CDR3 totals 14 residues, both ends included. Germline assignment: CDR1 SGHVS and CDR2 FQNEAQ.

J is TRBJ1-1 and V is TRBV6-5, with D hard to call. The CDR3 has 18 amino acids. CDR1 is MNHEY, CDR2 SVGAGI, per germline. Trimming left V 0 bases short and J 0 bases short, with 17 bases between. The CDR3 coding sequence is TGTGCCAGCAGTTACTCCCCGCCACCCTCCGAGTTGAACACTGAAGCTTTCTTT. This codes for CASSYSPPPSELNTEAFF.

DNA of the CDR3: TGTGCCAGCAGCCTAATCAGGGGTCGCAATAGCAATCAGCCCCAGCATTTT. Protein sequence: CASSLIRGRNSNQPQHF. The rearrangement links TRBV7-9 to TRBJ1-5; a possible D gene is TRBD1 (6 bases). Trimming removed 5 bases from V and 0 bases from J, with 17 bases in between. From germline, CDR1 is SEHNR and CDR2 FQNEAQ (reference sequence). CDR3 length: 17 amino acids.

The chain couples TRBV19 to TRBJ2-2; 8 bases map to TRBD1. J gave up 5 bases and V 5 bases, and 4 bases lay outside the gene matches. Germline CDR1 and CDR2: LNHDA and SQIVND (reference sequence). This CDR3 is built from 14 residues. CDR3 protein: CASSSGGRTGELFF. The CDR3, as DNA: TGTGCCAGTAGTTCAGGGGGCCGTACCGGGGAGCTGTTTTTT.

The chain carries TRBV20-1 and TRBJ1-5; D gene unclear. Germline assignment: CDR1 DFQATT and CDR2 SNEGSKA (reference sequence). The CDR3 has 12 amino acids. V dropped 5 bases and J dropped 6 bases, with 11 bases sitting between them. In nucleotides, the CDR3 is TGCAGTGCTCGCTCGGCCGGTCAGCCCCAGCATTTT. This sequence encodes CSARSAGQPQHF.

The V gene is TRBV11-3, the J gene TRBJ1-1; TRBD1 aligns across 7 bases. V lost 7 bases, J lost 3 bases, and 8 bases stayed unmatched. The CDR3 consists of 14 residues. CDR1 and CDR2 from the germline V gene are SGHNT and YENEEA. CDR3 coding DNA: TGTGCCAGCACTCGAGAGACAGGGTACACTGAAGCTTTCTTT. It codes for CASTRETGYTEAFF.

The rearrangement links TRBV12-3 or TRBV12-4 to TRBJ2-2; D is unresolved. The V and J ends lost 6 bases and 6 bases respectively, with 11 bases between them. The CDR3 covers 13 residues. The CDR3 loop reads CASSPDRAGELFF. In DNA, the CDR3 is TGTGCCAGCAGCCCGGATCGAGCCGGGGAGCTGTTTTTT.

V is TRBV7-2 and J is TRBJ2-2, with TRBD1 matching 7 bases. The CDR3 is 14 amino acids. The J segment lost 6 bases and the V segment lost 3 bases, leaving 4 bases of the junction unmatched. Germline-derived CDR1 and CDR2 are SGHTA and FQGNSA. This chain's CDR3 is CASSFRQGSGELFF. In DNA form, the CDR3 reads TGTGCCAGCAGCTTCCGACAGGGCTCCGGGGAGCTGTTTTTT. Drawing the rest from reference TRBV7-2 and TRBJ2-2, the complete variable domain is GAGVSQSPSNKVTEKGKDVELRCDPISGHTALYWYRQSLGQGLEFLIYFQGNSAPDKSGLPSDRFSAERTGGSVSTLTIQRTQQEDSAVYLCASSFRQGSGELFFGEGSRLTVL.

CDR3 amino acids: CASSLEGRGTEAFF. The CDR3 DNA reads as TGCGCCAGCAGCTTGGAGGGTCGGGGCACTGAAGCTTTCTTT. This sequence joins TRBV5-1 and TRBJ1-1; D is unclear. Germline V gene data show CDR1 as SGHRS and CDR2 as YFSETQ. The CDR3 spans 14 residues. Trimming pared 0 bases from V and 4 bases from J, leaving 10 bases between. Full variable domain (outside the CDR3, taken from reference TRBV5-1 and TRBJ1-1): KAGVTQTPRYLIKTRGQQVTLSCSPISGHRSVSWYQQTPGQGLQFLFEYFSETQRNKGNFPGRFSGRQFSNSRSEMNVSTLELGDSALYLCASSLEGRGTEAFFGQGTRLTVV.

The chain joins TRBV6-1 to TRBJ1-5; the D is unclear. Trimming cost V 6 bases and J 3 bases, with 21 bases left between them. Germline V lookup: CDR1 MNHNS, CDR2 SASEGT. The CDR3 covers 17 residues. This CDR3 reads CASSTHMGAVANQPQHF. The CDR3 bases are TGTGCCAGCAGCACACACATGGGCGCCGTCGCCAATCAGCCCCAGCATTTT.

The table lists this clonotype with a few counts. The chain couples TRBV20-1 to TRBJ2-3; D is unclear. The V gene lost 3 bases and the J gene lost 2 bases, with 12 bases spanning the gap. The CDR3 loop spans 14 amino acids. From germline, CDR1 is DFQATT and CDR2 SNEGSKA (reference sequence). CDR3 sequence (DNA): TGCAGTGCTAGCCTAGAAGGGTTCACAGATACGCAGTATTTT. As protein: CSASLEGFTDTQYF.

V and J are TRBV23-1 and TRBJ2-5, with D tentatively TRBD2 (6 bases). TRBV23-1 is flagged as an ORF with uncertain function. CDR3 size: 15 residues. The V and J ends lost 9 bases and 1 base respectively, with 18 bases between them. The CDR3, as DNA: TGCGCCAGTCCCCATCGGGCGGGGTGCCAAGAGACCCAGTACTTC. It is translated as CASPHRAGCQETQYF.

This clonotype was recorded only once. The chain is built from TRBV6-4 and TRBJ2-5; D is perhaps TRBD1 (6 bases). CDR3 length: 13 residues. V gave up 5 bases and J gave up 5 bases, with 12 bases separating them. Germline CDR1 MRHNA, CDR2 SNTAGT. The CDR3 DNA reads as TGTGCCAGCAGTCCAGGGGTCCGGGAGACCCAGTACTTC. Translating it yields CASSPGVRETQYF.

The rearrangement joins TRBV12-3 or TRBV12-4 to TRBJ1-1; 9 bases match TRBD1. V lost 8 bases, J lost 0 bases, and 7 bases stayed unmatched. There are 15 residues in the CDR3. The CDR3 sequence is CASFPGTGMNTEAFF. DNA of the CDR3: TGTGCCAGCTTTCCCGGGACAGGGATGAACACTGAAGCTTTCTTT.

This chain joins TRBV5-4 and TRBJ1-2; D unclear. The germline V and J ends were trimmed by 4 bases and 4 bases, with 14 bases remaining between them. Per germline, CDR1 SGHNT and CDR2 YYREEE (reference sequence). CDR3 length: 14 residues. The CDR3 nucleotides read TGTGCCAGCAGCCCATGGGAGGCCAGCTATGGCTACACCTTC. It is translated as CASSPWEASYGYTF.

The chain has TRBV6-5 and TRBJ2-2, with D perhaps TRBD1 (6 bases). This CDR3 has 16 amino acids. Trimming removed 2 bases from V and 0 bases from J, with 10 bases in between. Germline-derived CDR1 and CDR2 are MNHEY and SVGAGI. The CDR3 DNA is TGTGCCAGCAGTTACGTAGAGGGGGCGAACACCGGGGAGCTGTTTTTT. Translating it yields CASSYVEGANTGELFF.

The V and J genes are TRBV15 and TRBJ1-3; D unresolved. This CDR3 is 15 amino acids long. V was cut by 5 bases and J by 0 bases, with 11 bases left in between. From germline, CDR1 is LNHNV and CDR2 YYDKDF (reference sequence). This CDR3 is CATSRGPLSGNTIYF. CDR3 in DNA: TGTGCCACCAGCCGAGGGCCCCTCTCTGGAAACACCATATATTTT. Drawing the rest from reference TRBV15 and TRBJ1-3, the complete variable domain is DAMVIQNPRYQVTQFGKPVTLSCSQTLNHNVMYWYQQKSSQAPKLLFHYYDKDFNNEADTPDNFQSRRPNTSFCFLDIRSPGLGDTAMYLCATSRGPLSGNTIYFGEGSWLTVV.

The chain recombines TRBV2 with TRBJ1-5, with D unresolved. This CDR3 is 14 amino acids long. Trimming removed 4 bases from V and 9 bases from J, with 16 bases in between. Germline V gives CDR1 SNHLY, CDR2 FYNNEI. The CDR3 DNA sequence: TGTGCCAGCAGTGTAAGCGTTCTATGGCGGCCCCAGCATTTT. This gives the protein CASSVSVLWRPQHF.

This clonotype has only a few counts. The chain couples TRBV7-9 to TRBJ1-2; D is uncertain. The CDR3 contains 11 residues. Germline V gives CDR1 SEHNR, CDR2 FQNEAQ (reference sequence). Between the trimmed V and J ends, which lost 4 bases and 8 bases, there was a span of 8 bases. CDR3 bases: TGTGCCAGCAGCTCCGACGCGGGCTACACCTTC. Translating gives CASSSDAGYTF.

The rearrangement joins TRBV12-5 to TRBJ2-1; 7 nucleotides line up with TRBD1. Unmatched junction bases numbered 7, after V lost 1 base and J lost 10 bases. The CDR3 consists of 14 residues. CDR1 is LGHNT and CDR2 is FRNRAP in the germline V gene. The CDR3 here is CASGLAMKQGEQFF. CDR3 in DNA: TGTGCTAGTGGTTTGGCGATGAAACAGGGGGAGCAGTTCTTC.

This chain uses TRBV6-1 with TRBJ1-1; 7 nucleotides line up with TRBD1. The CDR3 has 13 amino acids. CDR1 is MNHNS and CDR2 is SASEGT in the germline V gene. J gave up 4 bases and V 7 bases, and 6 bases lay outside the gene matches. The chain's CDR3 is CASTRTGATEAFF. CDR3 sequence (DNA): TGTGCCAGCACTCGTACAGGGGCCACTGAAGCTTTCTTT.

This chain joins TRBV11-2 and TRBJ2-6; unclear D gene. Germline CDR1 reads SGHAT; CDR2 reads FQNNGV. The CDR3 is made up of 12 amino acids. V lost 1 base and J lost 7, with 2 bases in between. CDR3 sequence: CASSLAANVLTF. In DNA, the CDR3 is TGTGCCAGCAGCTTAGCTGCCAACGTCCTGACTTTC.

The gene calls are TRBV15 and TRBJ2-3; D is undetermined. Trimming cost V 4 bases and J 0 bases, with 5 bases left between them. The CDR3 contains 13 residues. From germline, CDR1 is LNHNV and CDR2 YYDKDF (reference sequence). Written as DNA, the CDR3 is TGTGCCACCAGCACCGGGAGCACAGATACGCAGTATTTT. Translated: CATSTGSTDTQYF.

This clonotype has a handful of counts. V and J are TRBV19 and TRBJ2-3; TRBD2 agrees at 9 bases. The CDR3 consists of 17 residues. With 9 bases clipped from V and 2 bases from J, the junction kept 15 bases outside the gene matches. Germline V CDR1 and CDR2: LNHDA, SQIVND (reference sequence). CDR3 protein: CASTTPERGAYTDTQYF. DNA for the CDR3: TGTGCCAGCACAACCCCGGAGCGGGGGGCGTACACAGATACGCAGTATTTT.

The genes are TRBV11-3 and TRBJ2-3, with D unresolved. The V gene's germline CDR1 is SGHNT and CDR2 YENEEA. This CDR3 contains 16 residues. Trimming removed 2 bases at V and 0 bases at J, with 12 bases between. DNA for the CDR3: TGTGCCAGCAGCTTACCCCGCCCGGGTAGCACAGATACGCAGTATTTT. This encodes CASSLPRPGSTDTQYF.